The 9 T cell receptor beta chains reported below all come from one sample, sequenced in a study of Ad26.COV2.S vaccination and SARS-CoV-2 variants (dated by TCRdb to 2020 to 2023). Sample treatment or condition, as interpreted from the label and publication: about 20 received Ad26.COV2.S at low or high dose, single or two shots; about 5 received placebo; per-sample allocation not given. Repertoires of vaccine and placebo recipients were sequenced from samples taken on day 63 after the first injection. The protocol used for the library was the immunoSEQ multiplex PCR assay. Sourced from immuneACCESS, this table was stored by TCRdb with only in-frame sequences that have V and J called. A share of the clones is absent; for the studies checked, an unresolved V gene accounts for under half, and the remainder has no known explanation. In all, the sample holds 300,000 to 400,000 clones, and 88% of those were seen once. The biggest ten clones account for around 6.4% of the sample.

The sequencing here drew on peripheral blood, taken in a trial of Ad26.COV2.S vaccine versus placebo. The source of these receptors is a person between 18 and 65 years old who received the Ad26.COV2.S COVID-19 vaccine or a placebo.

The V call is TRBV7-6, the J call TRBJ1-2; D possibly corresponds to TRBD1 (6 bases). This CDR3 spans 15 amino acids. Germline V gene sequence: CDR1 SGHVS, CDR2 FNYEAQ. V was clipped by 1 base and J by 4 bases, with 13 bases between them. The CDR3 DNA is TGTGCCAGCAGCTTAGAGAGTTCAGGGGCCTATGGCTACACCTTC. The encoded protein is CASSLESSGAYGYTF.

The rearrangement joins TRBV14 to TRBJ2-6; 8 bases align to TRBD1. This CDR3 comprises 18 residues. Germline CDR1 reads SGHDN; CDR2 reads FVKESK. Trimming removed 1 base from V and 0 bases from J; junction bases left unmatched: 5. The CDR3 is CASSQAGTGYSGANVLTF. CDR3 nucleotide sequence: TGTGCCAGCAGCCAAGCCGGGACAGGATACTCTGGGGCCAACGTCCTGACTTTC.

The chain recombines TRBV6-1 with TRBJ2-2, with TRBD1 matching over 11 bases. The CDR3 contains 16 residues. The germline V gene has CDR1 MNHNS and CDR2 SASEGT. The V gene end was trimmed by 4 bases and the J gene end by 4 bases; junction bases not matched to a gene: 5. CDR3 loop: CASSAGQGVVTGELFF. As DNA, the CDR3 is TGTGCCAGCAGTGCGGGACAGGGGGTTGTCACCGGGGAGCTGTTTTTT.

A note on this clone: One end of the junction does not line up with germline, which may come from a read error. The chain has TRBV5-8 and TRBJ1-6, with TRBD1 matching 8 bases. Germline V lookup: CDR1 SGHTS, CDR2 YDEGEE. This CDR3 spans 14 amino acids. The CDR3 DNA is TGTGCCAGCAGATTGGGACAGGCCGATTCACCCCTCCACTTT. Translating gives CASRLGQADSPLHF.

The chain uses TRBV30 and TRBJ2-7, with a possible D match to TRBD2 (6 bases). V lost 5 bases, J lost 3 bases, and 14 bases lay in between. Germline V gene data show CDR1 as GTSNPN and CDR2 as SVGIG (reference sequence). The CDR3 has 13 residues. The DNA for the CDR3 is TGTGCCTGGGCTTTAGCGGCCAACTACGAGCAGTACTTC. Translating gives CAWALAANYEQYF.

The chain has TRBV30 and TRBJ2-3; tentative D call: TRBD2 (5 bases). Germline assignment: CDR1 GTSNPN and CDR2 SVGIG (reference sequence). The CDR3 loop spans 15 amino acids. The V gene lost 2 bases and the J gene lost 3 bases, with 15 bases spanning the gap. The CDR3 loop is CAWSPLRDGTDTQYF. DNA for the CDR3: TGTGCCTGGAGTCCCTTGAGGGATGGAACAGATACGCAGTATTTT.

This CDR3 reads CATSSNIAGTSYEQYF. CDR3 coding DNA: TGTGCCACCAGCAGCAATATCGCAGGTACCTCCTACGAGCAGTACTTC. This chain links TRBV15 with TRBJ2-7; no reliable D call. CDR1 is LNHNV and CDR2 is YYDKDF in the germline V gene (reference sequence). The CDR3 loop spans 16 amino acids. V was shortened by 3 bases and J by 0 bases, with 15 bases between the two germline ends.

Only a few counts were recorded for this clone. The CDR3 loop is CASSSDGLAGVEDPYEQYF. In DNA form, the CDR3 reads TGTGCCAGCAGCTCTGATGGACTAGCGGGAGTAGAGGACCCCTACGAGCAGTACTTC. This sequence joins TRBV7-9 and TRBJ2-7; 13 bases are shared with TRBD2. CDR1 is SEHNR and CDR2 is FQNEAQ in the germline V gene (reference sequence). The J segment lost 2 bases and the V segment lost 4 bases, leaving 14 bases of the junction unmatched. The CDR3 contains 19 residues.

This chain connects TRBV3-1 (or the pseudogene TRBV3-2) to TRBJ2-5; 7 bases align to TRBD2. From germline, CDR1 is LGHDT and CDR2 YNNKEL (reference sequence). V lost 1 base, J lost 1 base, and 3 bases stayed unmatched. The CDR3 has 15 residues. CDR3 DNA: TGTGCCAGCAGCCAAGGAGGCGGGGGCCAAGAGACCCAGTACTTC. Translation gives CASSQGGGGQETQYF.